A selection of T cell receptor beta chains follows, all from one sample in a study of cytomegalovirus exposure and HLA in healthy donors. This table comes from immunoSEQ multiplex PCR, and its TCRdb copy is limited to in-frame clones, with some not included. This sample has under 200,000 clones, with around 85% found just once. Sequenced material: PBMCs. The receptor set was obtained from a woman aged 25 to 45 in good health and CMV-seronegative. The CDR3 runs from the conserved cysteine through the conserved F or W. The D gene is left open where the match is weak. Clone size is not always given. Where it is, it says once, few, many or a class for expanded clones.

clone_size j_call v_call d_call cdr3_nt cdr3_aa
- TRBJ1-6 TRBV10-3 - TGTGCCATCAGTGAAAGGTCCAGGCACGATTCACCCCTCCACTTT CAISERSRHDSPLHF
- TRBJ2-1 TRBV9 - TGTGCCAGCAGCCCTCAAATAGGACAGTTTAACAATGAGCAGTTCTTC CASSPQIGQFNNEQFF
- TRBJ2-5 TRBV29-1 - TGCAGCGTTGCCACCTCGGGACTTCCGTACCAAGAGACCCAGTACTTC CSVATSGLPYQETQYF
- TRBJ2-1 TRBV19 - TGTGCCAGTAGTATCCCCGGGAATGAGCAGTTCTTC CASSIPGNEQFF
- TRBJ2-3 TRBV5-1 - TGCGCCAGCAGCTTGGGTTTTGCGACAGATACGCAGTATTTT CASSLGFATDTQYF
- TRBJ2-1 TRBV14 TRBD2 TGTGCCAGCAGCCAAGATGGGCGGGGACTAGCGGCCTACAATGAGCAGTTCTTC CASSQDGRGLAAYNEQFF
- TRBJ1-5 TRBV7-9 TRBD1 TGTGCCAGCAGCCCGACAGGGACCCAGCCCCAGCATTTT CASSPTGTQPQHF
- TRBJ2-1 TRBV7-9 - TGTGCCATTCCCGCCAGGACAGAACCTAATGAGCAGTTCTTC CAIPARTEPNEQFF
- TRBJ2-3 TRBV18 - TGTGCCAGCTCACCCCCAGGGACAGATACGCAGTATTTT CASSPPGTDTQYF
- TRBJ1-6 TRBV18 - TGTGCCAGCTCACCCCGTGGACAATTTAATTCACCCCTCCACTTT CASSPRGQFNSPLHF
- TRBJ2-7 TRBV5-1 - TGCGCCAGCAGCTTTGGCCGATTAAGGTCGGGGGAGAGGTACGAGCAGTACTTC CASSFGRLRSGERYEQYF
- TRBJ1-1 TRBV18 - TGTGCCAGCTCCGGGGAGGAGGGTGCTGAAGCTTTCTTT CASSGEEGAEAFF
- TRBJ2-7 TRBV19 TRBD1 TGTGCCAGTAGCATTGAGACAGGGCGCTACGAGCAGTACTTC CASSIETGRYEQYF
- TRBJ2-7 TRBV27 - TGTGCCAGCAGTTTATACAGGAGCTACGAGCAGTACTTC CASSLYRSYEQYF
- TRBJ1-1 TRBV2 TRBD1 TGTGCCAACGGACAGGGGGTCACTGAAGCTTTCTTT CANGQGVTEAFF
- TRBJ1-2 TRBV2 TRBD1 TGTGCCAGCAGGGACCGGGACAGGGTATACGGCTACACCTTC CASRDRDRVYGYTF
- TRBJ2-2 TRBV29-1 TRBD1 TGCAGCGCCCAGACGACAGGGGCCGCCGGGGAGCTGTTTTTT CSAQTTGAAGELFF
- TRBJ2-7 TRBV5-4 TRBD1 TGTGCCAGCAGCTTAGACGGACAGGGGGCGCGTTACGAGCAGTACTTC CASSLDGQGARYEQYF
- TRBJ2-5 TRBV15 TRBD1 TGTGCCACCAGCCGCCGGACAGGGAGAGAGACCCAGTACTTC CATSRRTGRETQYF
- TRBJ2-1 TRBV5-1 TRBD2 TGCGCCAGCAGCTTGACTAGCGGGACGGCGGGAAATGAGCAGTTCTTC CASSLTSGTAGNEQFF
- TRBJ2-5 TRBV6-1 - TGTGCCAGCAGTGAAGGAACAGGGCCAGAGACCCAGTACTTC CASSEGTGPETQYF
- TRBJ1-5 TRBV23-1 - TGCGCCAGCAGTCAACGGGGGGCGGAATATAGCAATCAGCCCCAGCATTTT CASSQRGAEYSNQPQHF
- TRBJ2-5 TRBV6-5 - TGTGCCACCCGGACAGTAGAGACCCAGTACTTC CATRTVETQYF
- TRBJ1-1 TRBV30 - TGTGCCTGGAGTGGGACAGCGAACACTGAAGCTTTCTTT CAWSGTANTEAFF
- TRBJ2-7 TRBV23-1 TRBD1 TGCGCCAGCAGTCAATCGATCCCCCTAACTTTCTGCAGGGGGCAATACGAGCAGTACTTC CASSQSIPLTFCRGQYEQYF
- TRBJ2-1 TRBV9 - TGTGCCAGCAGCCCCCGGGCCACGGGGAAGTACAATGAGCAGTTCTTC CASSPRATGKYNEQFF
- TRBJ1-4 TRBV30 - TGTGCCTCCTATAACCCAACTAATGAAAAACTGTTTTTT CASYNPTNEKLFF
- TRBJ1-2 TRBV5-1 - TGCGCCAGCAGCTTCTGTGAACGGTGTGGCTACACCTTC CASSFCERCGYTF
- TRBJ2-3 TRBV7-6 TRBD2 TGTGCCAGCAGCTTAGGGTCGGCGGGAGGGCTTGCAGATACGCAGTATTTT CASSLGSAGGLADTQYF
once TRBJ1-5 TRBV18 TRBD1 TGTGCCAGCTCACCCTCGACAGGGGGCAAACAGCCCCAGCATTTT CASSPSTGGKQPQHF
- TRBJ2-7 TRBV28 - TGTGCCAGCAGTCCAGGGCCAAGTAAAAGCAACGAGCAGTACTTC CASSPGPSKSNEQYF
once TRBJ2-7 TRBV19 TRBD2 TGTGCCAGTAGTGCCCTACTAGCGGACGGGACCTACGAGCAGTACTTC CASSALLADGTYEQYF
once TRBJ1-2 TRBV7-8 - TGTGCCAGCAGCTTAGGCAGGGCTCACTATGGCTACACCTTC CASSLGRAHYGYTF
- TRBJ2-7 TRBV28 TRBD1 TGTGCCAGCAGTCCGACAGGGGGCACCTACGAGCAGTACTTC CASSPTGGTYEQYF
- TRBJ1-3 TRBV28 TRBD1 TGTGCCAGCAGTTCCATAGGGACAGCCATCCACTCTGGAAACACCATATATTTT CASSSIGTAIHSGNTIYF
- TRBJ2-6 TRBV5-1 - TGCGCCAGCAGCCCCCTCGCAGGTCTCTCTGGGGCCAACGTCCTGACTTTC CASSPLAGLSGANVLTF
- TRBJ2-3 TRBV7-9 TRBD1 TGTGCCAGCAGCCCATACAGACCGGGACAGGGAAACACAGATACGCAGTATTTT CASSPYRPGQGNTDTQYF
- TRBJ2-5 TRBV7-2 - TGTGCCAGCAGCCTGCTGGCACAAGAGACCCAGTACTTC CASSLLAQETQYF